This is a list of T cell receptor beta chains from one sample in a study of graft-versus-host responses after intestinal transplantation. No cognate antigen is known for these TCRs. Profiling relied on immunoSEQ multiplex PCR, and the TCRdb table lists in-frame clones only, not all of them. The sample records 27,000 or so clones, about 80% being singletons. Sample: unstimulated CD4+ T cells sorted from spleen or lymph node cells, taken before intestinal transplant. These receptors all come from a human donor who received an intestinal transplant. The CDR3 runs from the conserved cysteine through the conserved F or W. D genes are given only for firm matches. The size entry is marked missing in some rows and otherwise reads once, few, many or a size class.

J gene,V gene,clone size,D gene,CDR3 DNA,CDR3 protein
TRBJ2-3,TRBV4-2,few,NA,TGTGCCAGCAGCCAAGGTAGGACTAGCACAGATACGCAGTATTTT,CASSQGRTSTDTQYF
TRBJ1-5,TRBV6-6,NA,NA,TGTGCCAGCAGGAACAGGTGGAATCAGCCCCAGCATTTT,CASRNRWNQPQHF
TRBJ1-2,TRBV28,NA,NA,TGTGCCAGCAGTTTAGGGTCCGTCCCTAGCTATGGCTACACCTTC,CASSLGSVPSYGYTF
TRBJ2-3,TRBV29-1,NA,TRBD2,TGCAGCGTTAAGGGGACTAGCGGCACAGATACGCAGTATTTT,CSVKGTSGTDTQYF
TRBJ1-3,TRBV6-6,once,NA,TGTGCCAGCACCCGAGTTCCAGGCGGAGGAGGAAACACCATATATTTT,CASTRVPGGGGNTIYF
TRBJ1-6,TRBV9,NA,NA,TGTGCCAGCAGCGGCGGACAGCCCCTCAGCTCCTATAATTCACCCCTCCACTTT,CASSGGQPLSSYNSPLHF
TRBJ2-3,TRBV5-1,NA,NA,TGCGCCAGCAGCCATCTTGGAGCGAACACAGATACGCAGTATTTT,CASSHLGANTDTQYF
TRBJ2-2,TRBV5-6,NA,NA,TGTGCCAGCAGCCGCCCCGTAGGGAACACCGGGGAGCTGTTTTTT,CASSRPVGNTGELFF
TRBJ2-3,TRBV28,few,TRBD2,TGTGCCAGCAGTGGGACTAGCGGGAGGGCCGGGACAGATACGCAGTATTTT,CASSGTSGRAGTDTQYF
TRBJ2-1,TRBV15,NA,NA,TGTGCCACCAGCGCCTACCGGGGACTCATCTCCTACAATGAGCAGTTCTTC,CATSAYRGLISYNEQFF
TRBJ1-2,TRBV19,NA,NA,TGTGCCAGCCACCCGGCAGGAAGATATGGCTACACCTTC,CASHPAGRYGYTF
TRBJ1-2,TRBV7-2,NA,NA,TGTGCCAGCAGCTTAGTAAGGCAGGGGTATGGCTACACCTTC,CASSLVRQGYGYTF
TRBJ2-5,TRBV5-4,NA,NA,TGTGCCAGCAGCTCCCCAACTAGTTTCCGCGAGACCCAGTACTTC,CASSSPTSFRETQYF
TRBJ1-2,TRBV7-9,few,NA,TGTGCCAGCAGCCCCGACGGTAACTATGGCTACACCTTC,CASSPDGNYGYTF
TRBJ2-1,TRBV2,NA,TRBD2,TGTGCCAGCAGGATGCGGTCCGGACTAGCGGGAGTGGACTCGTTCTTC,CASRMRSGLAGVDSFF
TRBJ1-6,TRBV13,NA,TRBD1,TGTGCCAGCAGCTTAGTGGGCCGGGACAGCTCCTCACCCCTCCACTTT,CASSLVGRDSSSPLHF
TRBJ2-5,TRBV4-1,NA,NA,TGCGCCAGCAGCCAAGAGAGCGTTAAAGAGACCCAGTACTTC,CASSQESVKETQYF
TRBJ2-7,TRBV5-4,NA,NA,TGTGCCAGCAGCTTCGGGAACTCCTACGAGCAGTACTTC,CASSFGNSYEQYF
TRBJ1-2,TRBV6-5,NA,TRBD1,TGTGCCAGCATCTTCAAGACAGGGGACCGCTACACCTTC,CASIFKTGDRYTF
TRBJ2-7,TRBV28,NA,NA,TGTGCCAGCAGTAGCCCGGGGCCTCCTTCCTACGAGCAGTACTTC,CASSSPGPPSYEQYF
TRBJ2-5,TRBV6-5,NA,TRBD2,TGTGCCAGCAGTCAGGGACTAGCGGGGGGGGAGACCCAGTACTTC,CASSQGLAGGETQYF
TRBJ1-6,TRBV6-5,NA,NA,TGTGCCAGCAACGGGGGAAGAATAGATTCACCCCTCCACTTT,CASNGGRIDSPLHF
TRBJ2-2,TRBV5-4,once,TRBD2,TGTGCCAGCAGCTTGGATCCAGCGGGAGTGTACACCGGGGAGCTGTTTTTT,CASSLDPAGVYTGELFF
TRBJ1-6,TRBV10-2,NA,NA,TGCGCCAGCAGTCCCCGCAGGGGCGATTCACCCCTCCACTTT,CASSPRRGDSPLHF
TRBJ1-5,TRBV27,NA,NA,TGTGCCAGCAGTTTATCTTATAGGTCTTTTCAGCCCCAGCATTTT,CASSLSYRSFQPQHF
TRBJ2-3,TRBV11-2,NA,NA,TGTGCCAGCAGCTTAGACGTCTTCCCCACAGATACGCAGTATTTT,CASSLDVFPTDTQYF
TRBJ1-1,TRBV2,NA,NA,TGTGCCAGCACCTTCAGGGTAATGAACACTGAAGCTTTCTTT,CASTFRVMNTEAFF
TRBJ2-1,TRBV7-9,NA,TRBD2,TGTGCCAGCAGCCATAGCGGGAGATACCACAATGAGCAGTTCTTC,CASSHSGRYHNEQFF
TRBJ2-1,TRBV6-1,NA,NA,TGTGCCAGCAGTCATAGCGAGAGGCTCGGCAATGAGCAGTTCTTC,CASSHSERLGNEQFF
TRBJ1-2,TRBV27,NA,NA,TGTGCCAGCAGTTTATGGGAGGGCTATGGCTACACCTTC,CASSLWEGYGYTF
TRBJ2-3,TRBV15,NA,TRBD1,TGTGCCACCAGCAGAACAAGGGACAGACCACTTTCCACAGATACGCAGTATTTT,CATSRTRDRPLSTDTQYF
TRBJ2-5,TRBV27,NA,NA,TGTGCCAGCAGTTCGGACGACCAAGAGACCCAGTACTTC,CASSSDDQETQYF
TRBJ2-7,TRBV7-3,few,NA,TGTGCCAGCAGCCCAAGGGGGGAGGCTTCCGAGCAGTACTTC,CASSPRGEASEQYF
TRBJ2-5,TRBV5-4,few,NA,TGTGCCAGCAGCTTGGGGGGTAGCCAAGAGACCCAGTACTTC,CASSLGGSQETQYF
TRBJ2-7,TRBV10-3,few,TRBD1,TGTGCCATTACTTCCGGGACAGGGCAATACGAGCAGTACTTC,CAITSGTGQYEQYF
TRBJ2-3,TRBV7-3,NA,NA,TGTGCCAGCAGCTCGATGGGCGGGACCGATACGCAGTATTTT,CASSSMGGTDTQYF
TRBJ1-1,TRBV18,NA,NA,TGTGCCAGCTCACTTAAGGACGGGAACACTGAAGCTTTCTTT,CASSLKDGNTEAFF
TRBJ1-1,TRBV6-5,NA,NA,TGTGCCAGCAGCTCACCCGGGACAGAAGCTTTCTTT,CASSSPGTEAFF
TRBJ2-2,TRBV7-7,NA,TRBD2,TGTGCTAGCAGCTCCGGGACTAGCGGGAGCCCCGGGGAGCTGTTTTTT,CASSSGTSGSPGELFF
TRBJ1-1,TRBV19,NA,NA,TGTGCCAGTAGTATAGGAGCAACGAACACTGAAGCTTTCTTT,CASSIGATNTEAFF
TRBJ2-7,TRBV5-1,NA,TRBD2,TGCGCCAGCAGCTTGGGGGGCGGGAGGGGACCCTACGAGCAGTACTTC,CASSLGGGRGPYEQYF
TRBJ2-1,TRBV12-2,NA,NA,TGTGCAAGTCGCCCCTGCTGCGGACAGGGCCTGAGGAATGAGCAGTTCTTC,CASRPCCGQGLRNEQFF
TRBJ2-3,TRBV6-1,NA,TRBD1,TGTGCCAGCAGAGGACAGGGGACAGATACGCAGTATTTT,CASRGQGTDTQYF
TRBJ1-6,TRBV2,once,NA,TGTGCCAGCAGTTCCGAAGGAAATTCACCCCTCCACTTT,CASSSEGNSPLHF
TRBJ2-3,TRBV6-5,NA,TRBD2,TGTGCCAGCAGTTACGGGGCGGGGGGACCCATCAGGACGCAGTATTTT,CASSYGAGGPIRTQYF
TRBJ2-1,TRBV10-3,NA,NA,TGTGCCATCAGTGAGACGCTACCGGGAGAGGGCAATGAGCAGTTCTTC,CAISETLPGEGNEQFF
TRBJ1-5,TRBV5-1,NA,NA,TGCGCCAGCAGCTTGGCCAGGCAGAGCAATCAGCCCCAGCATTTT,CASSLARQSNQPQHF
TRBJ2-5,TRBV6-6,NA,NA,TGTGCCAGCTCGCTTGGAGGGGTCGAGACCCAGTACTTC,CASSLGGVETQYF
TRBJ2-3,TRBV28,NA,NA,TGTGCCAGCAGTTTTCCCCTCTCTCACCAAACAGATACGCAGTATTTT,CASSFPLSHQTDTQYF
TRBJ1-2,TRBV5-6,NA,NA,TGTGCCAGCAGCTTGTTGAGGGGAGTACCCTATGGCTACACCTTC,CASSLLRGVPYGYTF
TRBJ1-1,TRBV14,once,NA,TGTGCCAGCAGCCTAGGACACCTGAACACTGAAGCTTTCTTT,CASSLGHLNTEAFF
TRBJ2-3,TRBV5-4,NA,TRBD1,TGTGCCAGCAGCCGGCCGGGACAGGGGGCCACAGATACGCAGTATTTT,CASSRPGQGATDTQYF
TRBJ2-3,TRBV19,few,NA,TGTGCCAGTAGTGTACCAAGGGGAAACACAGATACGCAGTATTTT,CASSVPRGNTDTQYF
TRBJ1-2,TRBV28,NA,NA,TGTGCCAGCAGTTGGCGTTTTAGACAACCATATGGCTACACCTTC,CASSWRFRQPYGYTF
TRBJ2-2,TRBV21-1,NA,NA,TGTGCCAGCAGCGACCATAAGCGGGAGGCGGGCACCGGGGAGCTGTTTTTT,CASSDHKREAGTGELFF
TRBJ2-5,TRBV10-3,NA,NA,TGTGCCATCAGTGAGTCGATGGGCAGCTCGGAGACCCAGTACTTC,CAISESMGSSETQYF
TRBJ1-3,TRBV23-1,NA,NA,TGCGCCAGCAGACCGGACAGCTTCTCTGGAAACACCATATATTTT,CASRPDSFSGNTIYF
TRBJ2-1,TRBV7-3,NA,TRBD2,TGTGCCAGCAGCGCAGGACTAGGGAGTTACAATGAGCAGTTCTTC,CASSAGLGSYNEQFF
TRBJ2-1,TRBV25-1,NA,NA,TGTGCCAGCAGTTACAAGAATGAGCAGTTCTTC,CASSYKNEQFF